Sequencing of this TCR beta chain was carried out in a study of CXCR3-negative and CXCR3-positive naive CD8 T cells. Overall study findings and caveats: In CXCR3-positive naive cells, the TRB CDR3s were more hydrophobic than in CXCR3-negative naive cells.

A word on this clonotype: The antigen remains undetermined.

Germline V CDR1 and CDR2: MNHEY, SVGAGI. The CDR3 spans 14 residues. The method, 5' RACE with UMI labels, was used to prepare the TRB cDNA libraries. With the 5' RACE reads reprocessed, TCRdb shows one record per CDR3 protein and no DNA. Its clone listing holds about 92,000 distinct CDR3 sequences. The TCR originated in a human donor in good health. Some clones in this sample may be carry-over from other donors' samples. V is TRBV6-5 and J is TRBJ1-5; TCRdb indicates TRBD1, and absent DNA this call remains unverified. Sequencing used naive CXCR3- CD8+ T cells from blood. Subset given: CD45RO-CCR7+CD27+CD95- naive CD8+ T cells lacking CXCR3 (TNR3-). CDR3 region: CASLNGQGFQPQHF.